A selection of T cell receptor beta chains follows, all from one sample in a study of T cells in Graves' hyperthyroidism and ophthalmopathy. TCRdb reprocessed the multiplex PCR reads with MiXCR, giving one entry per CDR3 protein. The repertoire holds approximately 600,000 distinct CDR3 sequences, over 11% seen once, with 4.5% to 6% in the top ten. Sequencing input: blood. Receptors originate from a woman younger than 45 with Graves' hyperthyroidism that later progressed to Graves' ophthalmopathy. The CDR3 runs from the conserved cysteine through the conserved F or W. D genes are given only for firm matches. The size field is filled for only some rows; it gives once, few, many or a size class.

j_call clone_size d_call v_call cdr3_nt cdr3_aa
TRBJ2-7 many . TRBV7-2 TGTGCCAGCAGCCCCCCGCATTCCAGCGGAGCCTACGAGCAGTACTTC CASSPPHSSGAYEQYF
TRBJ1-2 many . TRBV7-2 TGTGCCAGCAGCCCCGACTTGAACTATGGCTACACCTTC CASSPDLNYGYTF
TRBJ1-2 many . TRBV6-2/TRBV6-3 TGTGCCAGCAGTTACGTGGAAAACTTCTATGGCTACACCTTC CASSYVENFYGYTF
TRBJ1-2 . . TRBV28 TGTGCCAGCAGTTTATCGGGGGCGCATGGCTACACCTTC CASSLSGAHGYTF
TRBJ1-1 . . TRBV9 TGTGCCAGCAGCGTAAGACCGAACACTGAAGCTTTCTTT CASSVRPNTEAFF
TRBJ2-5 . . TRBV19 TGTGCCAGTAAGGGCGCGGCAAAAGAGACCCAGTACTTC CASKGAAKETQYF
TRBJ2-1 many TRBD2 TRBV20-1 TGCAGTGCTGGGACTAGCGGGAGTGGGATTGAGCAGTTCTTC CSAGTSGSGIEQFF
TRBJ2-2 . . TRBV20-1 TGCAGTGCTAGAAGCAGGGTCTCGAGCACCGGGGAGCTGTTTTTT CSARSRVSSTGELFF
TRBJ2-5 many . TRBV3-1 TGTGCCAGCCAACCTAGTCTGGAGACCCAGTACTTC CASQPSLETQYF
TRBJ2-1 few TRBD2 TRBV28 TGTGCCAGCAGTTTATCGCTCTCAGGGTTTAGCGGGGGAAACAATGAGCAGTTCTTC CASSLSLSGFSGGNNEQFF
TRBJ2-1 many . TRBV5-1 TGCGCCAGCGGAGGGGGGGGAGGGTCCTACAATGAGCAGTTCTTC CASGGGGGSYNEQFF
TRBJ2-7 . TRBD1 TRBV12-3/TRBV12-4 TGTGCCAGCAGCCCGGGACAGCACAACAATGAGCAGTACTTC CASSPGQHNNEQYF
TRBJ1-2 . . TRBV19 TGTGCCAGTAGTATGGACCAACTGGGCTACACCTTC CASSMDQLGYTF
TRBJ1-5 many TRBD1 TRBV27 TGTGCCAGCAGTTTATTAGGGAAAACAAGCCTAGGACAGGGTCATCAGCCCCAGCATTTT CASSLLGKTSLGQGHQPQHF
TRBJ2-5 many . TRBV27 TGTGCCAGCAGTTTATACGAACTAGTGGGGACCCAGTACTTC CASSLYELVGTQYF
TRBJ1-6 many . TRBV11-2 TGTGCCAGCAGCTTAGTGTCCGGGCAGGCGGTACCCCTCCACTTT CASSLVSGQAVPLHF
TRBJ1-2 few . TRBV4-2 TGTGCCAGCAGCCAGATTCTAGGCGGGCCCGTTGGCTATGGCTACACCTTC CASSQILGGPVGYGYTF
TRBJ1-5 many TRBD1 TRBV12-5 TGTGCTAGTGGTTTGGTGTTGGACAGGGGGATCGTCCAGCCCCAGCATTTT CASGLVLDRGIVQPQHF
TRBJ2-2 few . TRBV19 TGTGCCAGTAGTATAGTGATCGGGCCCGGGGAGCTGTTTTTT CASSIVIGPGELFF
TRBJ2-3 once . TRBV6-2/TRBV6-3 TGTGCCAGCAGTCCAGGGGCCTACACAGATACGCAGTATTTT CASSPGAYTDTQYF
TRBJ1-2 many . TRBV29-1 TGCAGCGTTGCTCCAGAGACCTATGGCTACACCTTC CSVAPETYGYTF
TRBJ2-1 . . TRBV25-1 TGTGCCAGCAGTGGGGGGTCAAGGCGCTACAATGAGCAGTTCTTC CASSGGSRRYNEQFF
TRBJ2-5 many TRBD2 TRBV28 TGTGCCAGCAGTACGGGGACTAGCGGGGAAGAGACCCAGTACTTC CASSTGTSGEETQYF
TRBJ2-1 many . TRBV3-1 TGTGCCAGCAGTCCACAGGGGACTACCTACAATGAGCAGTTCTTC CASSPQGTTYNEQFF
TRBJ2-3 many . TRBV28 TGTGCCAGCAGTCCGCCCAACGGGCCGGGGGGCACAGATACGCAGTATTTT CASSPPNGPGGTDTQYF
TRBJ1-1 many . TRBV29-1 TGCAGCGTTGAACAGGTCCCACCTTTCTTT CSVEQVPPFF
TRBJ2-7 many . TRBV11-2 TGTGCCAGCAGCGACCCAGGGACAACCCCCTACGAGCAGTACTTC CASSDPGTTPYEQYF
TRBJ2-5 many . TRBV27 TGTGCCAGCAGTTTCCAGGGTCGGCAAGAGACCCAGTACTTC CASSFQGRQETQYF
TRBJ1-5 many . TRBV12-3/TRBV12-4 TGTGCCAGCAGTTTAGACGATCAGCCCCAGCATTTT CASSLDDQPQHF
TRBJ1-5 . . TRBV12-3/TRBV12-4 TGTGCCAGCAGTCCCGGGACACTAGCCTTCAATCAGTCCCAGCATTTT CASSPGTLAFNQSQHF
TRBJ2-1 many . TRBV24-1 TGTGCCACCAGTGACCTAGGGATGAGCTCCTACAATGAGCAGTTCTTC CATSDLGMSSYNEQFF
TRBJ2-2 many TRBD2 TRBV11-3 TGTGCCAGCAGCTCCTCGTACCGGACTAGCGGGCGCCCTCGAGTCACCGGGGAGCTGTTTTTT CASSSSYRTSGRPRVTGELFF
TRBJ2-1 . TRBD2 TRBV6-1 TGTGCCAGCAGTGACCCGGGACTAGCCTCCCCCAATGAGCAGTTCTTC CASSDPGLASPNEQFF
TRBJ2-1 few TRBD2 TRBV30 TGTGCCTGGAGTGTACTTAGCGGGGCCTACAATGAGCAGTTCTTC CAWSVLSGAYNEQFF
TRBJ2-1 . . TRBV5-4 TGTGCCAGCAGCTTGGCGGGGGCAGCGGCTTACAATGAGCAGTTCTTC CASSLAGAAAYNEQFF
TRBJ1-5 . . TRBV30 TGTGCCTGGAGTGTCCGACAACCTTATAGCAATCAGCCCCAGCATTTT CAWSVRQPYSNQPQHF
TRBJ1-2 . TRBD1 TRBV28 TGTGCCACCGTAACCCCGGGACAGTTAACAAACTCCTATGGCTACACCTTC CATVTPGQLTNSYGYTF
TRBJ2-2 many . TRBV20-1 TGCAGTGCCGAGGGGTTAAACACCGGGGAGCTGTTTTTT CSAEGLNTGELFF
TRBJ1-2 many . TRBV7-9 TGTGCCAGCAGCAATCCGGGCAGGGCCGACTATGGCTACACCTTC CASSNPGRADYGYTF
TRBJ2-4 many . TRBV29-1 TGCAGCGCTCTATCGGACAGCCAAATTCAGTACTTC CSALSDSQIQYF
TRBJ1-5 . . TRBV6-1 TGTGCCAGCAGTGAAACTAGGACAGACAGAAATCAGCCCCAGCATTTT CASSETRTDRNQPQHF
TRBJ2-1 many TRBD2 TRBV7-2 TGTGCCAGCAGCTTAGGGCTAGCGGAGAATGAGCAGTTCTTC CASSLGLAENEQFF
TRBJ2-1 many TRBD2 TRBV9 TGTGCCAGCAGCCCCAGACTAGCGCGCGATGAGCAGTTCTTC CASSPRLARDEQFF
TRBJ1-1 many . TRBV6-1 TGTGCCAGCAGTTTCCAGCTGAGGACTGAAGCTTTCTTT CASSFQLRTEAFF
TRBJ2-5 many TRBD2 TRBV9 TGTGCCAGCAGCGGCCGGAGACTAGCGGGAGCGGAGACCCAGTACTTC CASSGRRLAGAETQYF
TRBJ1-5 . . TRBV4-1 TGCGCCAGCAGCCAACCACAGGGTAGGCGCAATCAGCCCCAGCATTTT CASSQPQGRRNQPQHF
TRBJ2-5 . . TRBV24-1 TGTGCCACCGGAGAGGGAACAGAGACCCAGTACTTC CATGEGTETQYF
TRBJ2-3 many . TRBV7-9 TGTGCCAGCACCCGGACTAAAGATACGCAGTATTTT CASTRTKDTQYF
TRBJ1-2 many . TRBV28 TGTGCCAGCAGTTTTTCTGGGGTATTTTATGGCTACACCTTC CASSFSGVFYGYTF
TRBJ2-3 many . TRBV27 TGTGCCAGCAGTGGTGTGGCAGGGGGCACAGATACGCAGTATTTT CASSGVAGGTDTQYF